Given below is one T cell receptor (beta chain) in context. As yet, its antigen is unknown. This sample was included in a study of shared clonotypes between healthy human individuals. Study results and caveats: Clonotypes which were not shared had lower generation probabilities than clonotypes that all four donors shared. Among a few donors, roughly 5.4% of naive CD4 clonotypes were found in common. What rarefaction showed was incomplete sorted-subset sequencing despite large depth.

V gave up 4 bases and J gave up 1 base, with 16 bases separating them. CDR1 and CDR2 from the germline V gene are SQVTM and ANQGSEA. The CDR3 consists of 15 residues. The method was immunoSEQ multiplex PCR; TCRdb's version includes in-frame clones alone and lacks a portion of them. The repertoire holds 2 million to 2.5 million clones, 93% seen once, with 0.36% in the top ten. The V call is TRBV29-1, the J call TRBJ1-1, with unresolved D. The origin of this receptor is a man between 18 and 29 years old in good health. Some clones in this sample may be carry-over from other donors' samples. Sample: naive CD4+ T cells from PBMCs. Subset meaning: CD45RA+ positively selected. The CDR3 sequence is CSVAPLLKENTEAFF. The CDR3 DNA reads TGCAGCGTTGCCCCCCTACTGAAGGAGAACACTGAAGCTTTCTTT.